A single sample is the source of the 4 T cell receptor beta chains below, sequenced in a study of blood T cell repertoires in COVID-19. The method was immunoSEQ multiplex PCR; TCRdb's version includes in-frame clones alone and lacks a portion of them. Altogether about 86,000 clones are present, roughly 78% being singletons, with the ten largest covering 0.95% to 1.5%. The specimen was peripheral blood. These receptors were taken from a woman older than 75 with acute or convalescent COVID-19.

The V and J genes are TRBV3-1 (or the pseudogene TRBV3-2) and TRBJ1-6, with TRBD1 matching over 8 bases. CDR3 length: 13 residues. Germline assignment: CDR1 LGHDT and CDR2 YNNKEL (reference sequence). The ends lost 4 bases at V and 10 bases at J; junction bases unmatched: 3. CDR3 DNA sequence: TGTGCCAGCAGCCCCGGGACAGGCTCACCCCTCCACTTT. This sequence encodes CASSPGTGSPLHF.

In this sample, this clone turned up many times. The chain joins TRBV15 to TRBJ1-5; D possibly corresponds to TRBD1 (6 bases). The ends were cut back, 3 bases at V and 7 bases at J, with 28 bases in the middle. Germline V gene sequence: CDR1 LNHNV, CDR2 YYDKDF (reference sequence). The CDR3 is made up of 19 amino acids. In DNA, the CDR3 is TGTGCCACCAGCAGGCGCCCCGGGGGGCCCCACCCAATCGGCCAGCCCCAGCATTTT. Translated, it gives CATSRRPGGPHPIGQPQHF.

V is TRBV27 and J is TRBJ2-7, with 10 bases aligning to TRBD2. CDR1 and CDR2 (germline): MNHEY, SMNVEV (reference sequence). The length of the CDR3 is 15 residues. Losses at the gene ends were 1 base for V and 2 bases for J; bases not matched to a gene: 2. CDR3 amino acids: CASSLFGTSAYEQYF. The CDR3 nucleotides are TGTGCCAGCAGTTTATTCGGGACTAGCGCCTACGAGCAGTACTTC.

The rearrangement links TRBV18 to TRBJ2-4, with 9 bases aligning to TRBD1. The CDR3 consists of 15 residues. Germline CDR1 and CDR2: KGHSH and LQKENI. The V gene end was trimmed by 3 bases and the J gene end by 2 bases; junction bases not matched to a gene: 2. This CDR3 is CASSPGQGTKNIQYF. The CDR3 coding sequence is TGTGCCAGCTCACCGGGACAGGGAACCAAAAACATTCAGTACTTC.